This T cell receptor (beta chain) was captured in a study of Ad26.COV2.S vaccination and SARS-CoV-2 variants. CDR1 and CDR2 (germline): SGHNT, YYREEE (reference sequence). V gave up 3 bases and J gave up 4 bases; unmatched junction bases: 11. This CDR3 is built from 16 residues. This sample's treatment: about 20 received Ad26.COV2.S at low or high dose, single or two shots; a few received placebo; per-sample allocation not given. The investigators took samples on day 63 after the first vaccine or placebo injection. In the vaccine, an Ad26 vector expressed the SARS-CoV-2 spike of the Wuhan strain. Libraries were prepared by immunoSEQ multiplex PCR; TCRdb keeps only in-frame clonotypes and omits some of them. The sample holds hundreds of thousands of clones, roughly 90% seen once.

The clonotype was recovered from a person aged 18-65 years who received the Ad26.COV2.S COVID-19 vaccine or a placebo. This sample comprised peripheral blood, obtained in a trial of Ad26.COV2.S vaccine versus placebo. This chain uses TRBV5-4 with TRBJ2-7, with TRBD2 matching over 9 bases. In nucleotides, the CDR3 is TGTGCCAGCAGCTCCTTCCCTGGCGGGGGGGCTTACGAGCAGTACTTC. Protein: CASSSFPGGGAYEQYF.